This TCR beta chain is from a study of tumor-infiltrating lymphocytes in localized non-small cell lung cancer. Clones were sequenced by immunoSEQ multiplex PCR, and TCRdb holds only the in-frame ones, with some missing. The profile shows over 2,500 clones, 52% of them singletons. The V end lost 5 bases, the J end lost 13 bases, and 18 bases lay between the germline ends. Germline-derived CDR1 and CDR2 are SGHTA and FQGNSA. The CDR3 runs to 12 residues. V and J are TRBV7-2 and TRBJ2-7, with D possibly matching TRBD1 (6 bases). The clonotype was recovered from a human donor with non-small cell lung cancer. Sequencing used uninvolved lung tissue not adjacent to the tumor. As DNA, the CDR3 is TGTGCCAGCAGCCCGGGGCAGGGGATGATTTACTTC. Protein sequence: CASSPGQGMIYF.